Below are 9 T cell receptor beta chains sequenced from a single sample in a study of follicular helper T cells after annual influenza vaccination. Time point indicated: 2014-2015 season, 7 days after vaccination. Libraries were prepared by immunoSEQ multiplex PCR; TCRdb keeps only in-frame clonotypes and omits some of them. The data contain about 15,000 clones, about 88% of them singletons. Sequenced here: CXCR5+ CD38- circulating T follicular helper cells from blood, sampled 7 days after influenza vaccination. Subset here: circulating Tfh, non-naive CD4+CXCR5+PD-1+ (ICOS+CD38+ or ICOS-CD38-). The receptors were sampled from an adult who received the influenza vaccine.

CDR3 amino acids: CASSPRGDRAEWGTFF. The CDR3 DNA is TGTGCCAGCAGCCCCAGGGGGGACAGGGCGGAATGGGGTACTTTCTTT. The genes are TRBV5-5 and TRBJ1-1, with 9 nucleotides matching TRBD1. V shed 4 bases and J 12 bases; nucleotides not matched to a gene: 19. Germline-derived CDR1 and CDR2 are SGHKS and YYEKEE (reference sequence). The CDR3 runs 16 residues. Together with reference TRBV5-5 and TRBJ1-1, the CDR3 gives the full variable domain: DAGVTQSPTHLIKTRGQQVTLRCSPISGHKSVSWYQQVLGQGPQFIFQYYEKEERGRGNFPDRFSARQFPNYSSELNVNALLLGDSALYLCASSPRGDRAEWGTFFGQGTRLTVV.

The gene calls are TRBV4-1 and TRBJ1-2, with 8 bases matching TRBD1. Germline V gene sequence: CDR1 MGHRA, CDR2 YSYEKL. The CDR3 loop spans 14 amino acids. V shed 1 base and J 8 bases; nucleotides not matched to a gene: 6. CDR3 coding DNA: TGCGCCAGCAGCCAAGCTCCGACAGGGGAAGGCTACACCTTC. Translating it yields CASSQAPTGEGYTF.

V gene TRBV5-1 combines with J gene TRBJ2-1; D is unclear. This CDR3 has 13 residues. V was cut by 1 base and J by 9 bases, with 11 bases left in between. Per germline, CDR1 SGHRS and CDR2 YFSETQ. This CDR3 reads CASSLRVSGEQFF. DNA for the CDR3: TGCGCCAGCAGCTTGCGGGTCTCGGGTGAGCAGTTCTTC.

V is TRBV5-1 and J is TRBJ2-5; D is unclear. The ends were cut back, 2 bases at V and 4 bases at J, with 12 bases in the middle. The length of the CDR3 is 14 residues. CDR1 SGHRS and CDR2 YFSETQ come from the germline V gene. CDR3 sequence (DNA): TGCGCCAGCAGCTTTGGTCTAGACGTAGAGACCCAGTACTTC. Translation: CASSFGLDVETQYF.

As concerns this clone: Distinct nucleotide sequences in the sample also encode this CDR3. The genes are TRBV6-1 and TRBJ1-2; TRBD1 might be the D (5 bases). The CDR3 extends over 14 amino acids. The germline gives CDR1 MNHNS, CDR2 SASEGT. The V end lost 6 bases, the J end lost 8 bases, and 19 bases lay between the germline ends. CDR3 nucleotide sequence: TGTGCCAGCAGGGCAGGGACTCCAACCGGGGGCTACACCTTC. Protein sequence: CASRAGTPTGGYTF.

The CDR3: CASSQALGQGSSGYTF. Written as DNA, the CDR3 is TGTGCCAGCAGCCAGGCCCTTGGGCAGGGATCCAGTGGCTACACCTTC. The chain combines TRBV4-2 with TRBJ1-2; possibly TRBD1 for D (5 bases). CDR1 is LGHNA, CDR2 YNFKEQ, per germline. The CDR3 contains 16 residues. V lost 3 bases and J lost 7, with 21 bases in between.

The chain combines TRBV18 with TRBJ1-5; D is unclear. V gave up 3 bases and J gave up 0 bases, with 6 bases separating them. Germline CDR1 reads KGHSH; CDR2 reads LQKENI. This CDR3 is 14 amino acids long. The CDR3 here is CASSPEHSNQPQHF. Written as DNA, the CDR3 is TGTGCCAGCTCACCGGAGCATAGCAATCAGCCCCAGCATTTT.

This chain connects TRBV7-9 to TRBJ1-2; D perhaps matches TRBD1 (6 bases). V was trimmed by 5 bases and J by 0 bases, leaving 13 bases between them. This CDR3 contains 15 residues. The germline V gene encodes CDR1 SEHNR and CDR2 FQNEAQ (reference sequence). The CDR3 DNA follows: TGTGCCAGCAGCCCCGGTGGACAGACTAACTATGGCTACACCTTC. This encodes CASSPGGQTNYGYTF.

The rearrangement uses TRBV5-1 and TRBJ2-7, with TRBD1 identical over 7 bases. The V and J ends lost 0 bases and 0 bases, in that order; junction bases with no gene match: 3. The CDR3 is 15 amino acids. Germline CDR1 SGHRS, CDR2 YFSETQ. In DNA form, the CDR3 reads TGCGCCAGCAGCTTGGGGGACAGCCGCTCCTACGAGCAGTACTTC. Amino acids: CASSLGDSRSYEQYF.